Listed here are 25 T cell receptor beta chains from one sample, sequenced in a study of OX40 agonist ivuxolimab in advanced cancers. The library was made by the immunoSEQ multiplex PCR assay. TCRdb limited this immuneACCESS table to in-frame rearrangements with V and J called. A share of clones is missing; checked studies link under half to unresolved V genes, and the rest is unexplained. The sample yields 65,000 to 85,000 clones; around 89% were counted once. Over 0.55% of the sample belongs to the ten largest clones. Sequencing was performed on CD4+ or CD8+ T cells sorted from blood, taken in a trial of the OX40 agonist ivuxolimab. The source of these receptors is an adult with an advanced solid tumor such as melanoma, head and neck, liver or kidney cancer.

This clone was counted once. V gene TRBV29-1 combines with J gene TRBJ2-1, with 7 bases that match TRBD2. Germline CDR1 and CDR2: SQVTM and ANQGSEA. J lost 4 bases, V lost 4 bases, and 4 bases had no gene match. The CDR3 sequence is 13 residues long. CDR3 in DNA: TGCAGCGTTGGAGCGGGGCAGTACAATGAGCAGTTCTTC. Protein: CSVGAGQYNEQFF.

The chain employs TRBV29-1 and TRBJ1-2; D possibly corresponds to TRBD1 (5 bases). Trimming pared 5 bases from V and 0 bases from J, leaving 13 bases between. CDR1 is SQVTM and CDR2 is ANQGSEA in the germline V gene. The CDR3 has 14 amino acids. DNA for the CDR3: TGCAGCGTTCATGGGGGTGGATCTAACTATGGCTACACCTTC. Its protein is CSVHGGGSNYGYTF.

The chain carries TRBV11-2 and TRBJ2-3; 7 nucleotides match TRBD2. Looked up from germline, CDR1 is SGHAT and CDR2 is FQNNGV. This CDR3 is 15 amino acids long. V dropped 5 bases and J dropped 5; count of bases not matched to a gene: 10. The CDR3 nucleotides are TGTGCCAGCAGCCCGGAGGGAGGGACGGGAGATACGCAGTATTTT. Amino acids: CASSPEGGTGDTQYF.

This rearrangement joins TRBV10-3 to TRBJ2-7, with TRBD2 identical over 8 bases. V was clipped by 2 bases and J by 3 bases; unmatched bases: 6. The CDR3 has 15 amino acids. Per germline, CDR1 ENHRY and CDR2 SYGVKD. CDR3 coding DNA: TGTGCCATCAGTGAGCCCGGGGGGGGGATCTACGAGCAGTACTTC. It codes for CAISEPGGGIYEQYF.

The CDR3: CASRLGLATDTQYF. The DNA of the CDR3 is TGTGCCAGCCGCCTGGGACTAGCCACAGATACGCAGTATTTT. The chain has TRBV5-6 and TRBJ2-3; 9 nucleotides align to TRBD2. There are 14 residues in the CDR3. Germline CDR1 is SGHDT and CDR2 is YYEEEE. V lost 7 bases to trimming and J lost 2 bases; unmatched junction nucleotides: 5. Complete variable domain (other parts from reference TRBV5-6 and TRBJ2-3): DAGVTQSPTHLIKTRGQQVTLRCSPKSGHDTVSWYQQALGQGPQFIFQYYEEEERQRGNFPDRFSGHQFPNYSSELNVNALLLGDSALYLCASRLGLATDTQYFGPGTRLTVL.

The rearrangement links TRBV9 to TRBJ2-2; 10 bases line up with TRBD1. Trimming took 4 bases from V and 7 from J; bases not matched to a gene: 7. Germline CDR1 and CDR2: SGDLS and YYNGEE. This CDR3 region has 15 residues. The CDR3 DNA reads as TGTGCCAGCAGCTTCGGACAGGGGGTGAGCGGGGAGCTGTTTTTT. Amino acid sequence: CASSFGQGVSGELFF.

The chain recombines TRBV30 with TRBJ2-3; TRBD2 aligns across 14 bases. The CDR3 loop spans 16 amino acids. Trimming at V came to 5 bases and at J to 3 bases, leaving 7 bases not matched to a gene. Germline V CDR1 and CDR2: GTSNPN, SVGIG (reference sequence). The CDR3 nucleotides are TGTGCCTGGGACCCCGGACTAGCGGGGGGTACAGATACGCAGTATTTT. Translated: CAWDPGLAGGTDTQYF.

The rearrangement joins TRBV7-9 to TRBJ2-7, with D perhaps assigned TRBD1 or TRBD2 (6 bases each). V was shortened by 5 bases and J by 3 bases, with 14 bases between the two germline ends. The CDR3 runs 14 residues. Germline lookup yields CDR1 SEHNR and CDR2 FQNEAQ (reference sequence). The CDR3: CASSPPGANYEQYF. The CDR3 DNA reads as TGTGCCAGCAGCCCCCCGGGGGCAAACTACGAGCAGTACTTC.

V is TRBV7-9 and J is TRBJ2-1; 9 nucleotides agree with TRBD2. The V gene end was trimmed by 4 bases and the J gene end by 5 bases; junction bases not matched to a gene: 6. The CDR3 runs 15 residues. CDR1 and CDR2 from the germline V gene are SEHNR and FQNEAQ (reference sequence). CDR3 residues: CASSWGLAVNNEQFF. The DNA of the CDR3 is TGTGCCAGCAGCTGGGGACTAGCCGTTAACAATGAGCAGTTCTTC.

The CDR3 protein is CASSQTGNTGELFF. The CDR3 region has the DNA TGTGCCAGCAGTCAGACAGGGAACACCGGGGAGCTGTTTTTT. The chain has TRBV6-5 and TRBJ2-2, with D perhaps TRBD1 (6 bases). Germline values: CDR1 MNHEY, CDR2 SVGAGI. The V gene lost 5 bases and the J gene lost 1 base, with 8 bases spanning the gap. The CDR3 covers 14 residues.

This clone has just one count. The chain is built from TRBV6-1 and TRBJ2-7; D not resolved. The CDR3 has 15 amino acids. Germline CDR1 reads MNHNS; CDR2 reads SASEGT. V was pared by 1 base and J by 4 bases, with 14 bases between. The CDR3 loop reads CASSEVIVKQYEQYF. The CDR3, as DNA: TGTGCCAGCAGTGAAGTGATAGTGAAACAGTACGAGCAGTACTTC.

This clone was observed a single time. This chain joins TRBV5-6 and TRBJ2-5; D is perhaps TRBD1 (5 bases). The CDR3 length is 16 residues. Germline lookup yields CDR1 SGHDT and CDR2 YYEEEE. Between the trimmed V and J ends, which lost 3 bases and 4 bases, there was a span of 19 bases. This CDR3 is CASSSLRRAAPETQYF. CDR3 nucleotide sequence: TGTGCCAGCAGCTCCCTTCGCAGGGCCGCCCCAGAGACCCAGTACTTC.

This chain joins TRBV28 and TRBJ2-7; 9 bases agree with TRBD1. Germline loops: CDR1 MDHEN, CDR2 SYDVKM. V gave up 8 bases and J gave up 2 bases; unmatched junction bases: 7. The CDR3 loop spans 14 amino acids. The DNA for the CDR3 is TGTGCCAGCGCGGGGGACAGGGATACCTACGAGCAGTACTTC. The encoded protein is CASAGDRDTYEQYF.

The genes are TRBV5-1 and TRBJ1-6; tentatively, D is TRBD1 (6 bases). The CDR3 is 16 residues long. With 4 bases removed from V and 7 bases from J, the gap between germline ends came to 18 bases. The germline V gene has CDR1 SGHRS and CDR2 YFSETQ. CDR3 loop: CASSEGSGRGNSPLHF. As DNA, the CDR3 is TGCGCCAGCAGCGAAGGGTCTGGCAGGGGCAATTCACCCCTCCACTTT. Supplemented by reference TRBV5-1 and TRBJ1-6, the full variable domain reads KAGVTQTPRYLIKTRGQQVTLSCSPISGHRSVSWYQQTPGQGLQFLFEYFSETQRNKGNFPGRFSGRQFSNSRSEMNVSTLELGDSALYLCASSEGSGRGNSPLHFGNGTRLTVT.

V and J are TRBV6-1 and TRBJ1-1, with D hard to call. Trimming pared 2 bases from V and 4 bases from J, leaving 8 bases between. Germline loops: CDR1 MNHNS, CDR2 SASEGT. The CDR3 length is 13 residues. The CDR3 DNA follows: TGTGCCAGCAGTGAAAAAGGTCCCACTGAAGCTTTCTTT. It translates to CASSEKGPTEAFF.

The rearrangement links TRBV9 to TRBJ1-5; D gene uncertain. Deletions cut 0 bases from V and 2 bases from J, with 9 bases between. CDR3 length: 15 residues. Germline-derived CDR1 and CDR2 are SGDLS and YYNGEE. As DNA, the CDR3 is TGTGCCAGCAGCGTAGGGGGAGGAGGCAATCAGCCCCAGCATTTT. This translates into CASSVGGGGNQPQHF.

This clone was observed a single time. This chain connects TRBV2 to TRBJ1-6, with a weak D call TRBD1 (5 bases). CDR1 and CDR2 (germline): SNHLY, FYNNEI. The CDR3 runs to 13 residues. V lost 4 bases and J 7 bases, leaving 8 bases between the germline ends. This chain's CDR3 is CASSGEGNSPLHF. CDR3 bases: TGTGCCAGCAGTGGAGAGGGGAATTCACCCCTCCACTTT.

The CDR3 DNA is TGTGCCTGGAGGGGACAGGGAGGTCAGCCCCAGCATTTT. Protein sequence: CAWRGQGGQPQHF. The chain uses TRBV30 and TRBJ1-5; 9 bases agree with TRBD1. Germline lookup yields CDR1 GTSNPN and CDR2 SVGIG (reference sequence). The length of the CDR3 is 13 residues. Trimming at V came to 3 bases and at J to 6 bases, leaving 3 bases not matched to a gene.

The CDR3 loop reads CASGPRTGELFF. The CDR3 DNA reads as TGTGCTAGTGGCCCGAGGACCGGGGAGCTGTTTTTT. The gene calls are TRBV12-5 and TRBJ2-2; D remains ambiguous. This CDR3 spans 12 amino acids. The germline V gene has CDR1 LGHNT and CDR2 FRNRAP. Trimming stripped 6 bases from V and 5 bases from J, with 7 bases between.

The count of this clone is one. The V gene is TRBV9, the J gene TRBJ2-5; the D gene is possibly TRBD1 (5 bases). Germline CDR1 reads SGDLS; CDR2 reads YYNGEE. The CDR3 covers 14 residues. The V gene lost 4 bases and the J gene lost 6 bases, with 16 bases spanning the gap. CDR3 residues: CASSPQGGAKTQYF. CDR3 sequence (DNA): TGTGCCAGCAGCCCCCAGGGTGGGGCGAAGACCCAGTACTTC.

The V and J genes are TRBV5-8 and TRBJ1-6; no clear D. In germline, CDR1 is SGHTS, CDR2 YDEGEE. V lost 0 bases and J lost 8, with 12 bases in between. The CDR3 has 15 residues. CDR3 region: CASSLDGVYDSPLHF. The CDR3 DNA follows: TGTGCCAGCAGCTTGGACGGGGTATATGATTCACCCCTCCACTTT.

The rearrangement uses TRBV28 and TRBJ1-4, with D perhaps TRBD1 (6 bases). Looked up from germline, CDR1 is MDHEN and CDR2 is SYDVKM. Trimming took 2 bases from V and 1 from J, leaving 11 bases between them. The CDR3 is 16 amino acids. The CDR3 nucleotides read TGTGCCAGCAGTTTAGTGGGACACGAAACTAATGAAAAACTGTTTTTT. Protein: CASSLVGHETNEKLFF.

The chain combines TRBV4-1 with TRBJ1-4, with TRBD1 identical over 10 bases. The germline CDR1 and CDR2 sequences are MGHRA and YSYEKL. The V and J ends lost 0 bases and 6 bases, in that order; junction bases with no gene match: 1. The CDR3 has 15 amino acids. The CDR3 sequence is CASSQDGTGDEKLFF. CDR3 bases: TGCGCCAGCAGCCAAGACGGGACAGGGGATGAAAAACTGTTTTTT.

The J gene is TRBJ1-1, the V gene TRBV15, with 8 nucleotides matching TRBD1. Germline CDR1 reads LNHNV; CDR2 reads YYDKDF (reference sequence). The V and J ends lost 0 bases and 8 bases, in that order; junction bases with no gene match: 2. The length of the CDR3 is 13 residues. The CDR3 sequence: CATSREWDREAFF. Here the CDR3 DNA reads TGTGCCACCAGCAGAGAATGGGACAGGGAAGCTTTCTTT.

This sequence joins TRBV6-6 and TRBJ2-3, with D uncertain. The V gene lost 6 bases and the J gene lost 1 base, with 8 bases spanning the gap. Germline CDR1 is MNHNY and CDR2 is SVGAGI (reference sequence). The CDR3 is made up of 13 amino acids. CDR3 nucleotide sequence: TGTGCCAGCAGACCCCCGGGCACAGATACGCAGTATTTT. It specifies CASRPPGTDTQYF.